These T cell receptor beta chains were read from a single sample in a study of shared clonotypes between healthy human individuals. Repertoires were generated with immunoSEQ multiplex PCR, while TCRdb's copy carries only in-frame clones and drops some. The table lists roughly 1,000,000 clones, 75% to 85% of them singletons, with approximately 0.56% in the top ten. The sample taken for sequencing was memory CD4+ T cells from PBMCs. The receptors derive from a man between 18 and 35 years old in good health. Some clones in this sample may be carry-over from other donors' samples. Each CDR3 is given with its conserved first and last residue. Fields, in order: D gene, clone size, J gene, V gene, CDR3 DNA, CDR3 protein. A D gene is named only where the DNA matches it firmly. The size entry is marked missing in some rows and otherwise reads once, few, many or a size class.

TRBD2 once TRBJ2-4 TRBV7-9 TGTGCCAGCAGCTTGCCTAGCGGGAGGGACATTCAGTACTTC CASSLPSGRDIQYF
TRBD2 many TRBJ2-7 TRBV4-2 TGTGCCAGCAGCCAAGAGGTCGGGACTAGCGGGAGGGGTTTCTACGAGCAGTACTTC CASSQEVGTSGRGFYEQYF
. . TRBJ2-1 TRBV6-6 TGTGCCAGCAGCCCGAGCAGGGAGCAGTTCTTC CASSPSREQFF
TRBD1 . TRBJ1-1 TRBV5-1 TGCGCCAGCAGCTTGGTGGCAGGGGGCTACACTGAAGCTTTCTTT CASSLVAGGYTEAFF
TRBD2 . TRBJ2-5 TRBV18 TGTGCCAGCTCACCAATGGGACTAGCGGGCGAGACCCAGTACTTC CASSPMGLAGETQYF
. . TRBJ2-2 TRBV11-3 TGTGCCAGCAGCTTGACGACCGGGGAGCTGTTTTTT CASSLTTGELFF
. few TRBJ2-1 TRBV29-1 TGCAGCGTTGTTGGGGGGAGAGGAAGCAATGAGCAGTTCTTC CSVVGGRGSNEQFF
TRBD2 . TRBJ2-7 TRBV2 TGTGCCAGCAGTGATCTCGGACTAGCCGTACCCTACGAGCAGTACTTC CASSDLGLAVPYEQYF
. . TRBJ2-7 TRBV28 TGTGCCAGCAGTTTTCAGGGAACGGGGGAGCAGTACTTC CASSFQGTGEQYF
. . TRBJ2-7 TRBV18 TGTGCCAGCTCCCCCGGGACGTCTAACTACGAGCAGTACTTC CASSPGTSNYEQYF
TRBD1 once TRBJ2-3 TRBV18 TGTGCCAGCTCCCCTGTAGGGCAGGGGGTAAATACGCAGTATTTT CASSPVGQGVNTQYF
TRBD2 . TRBJ2-1 TRBV5-1 TGCGCCAGCAGCAGGGGGCTTAGCGGGAGAGCCTACAATGAGCAGTTCTTC CASSRGLSGRAYNEQFF
. . TRBJ2-2 TRBV9 TGTGCCAGCCCTCTTCCTCCACCGAGGGGGGCCGGGGAGCTGTTTTTT CASPLPPPRGAGELFF
. . TRBJ2-5 TRBV6-6 TGTGCCAGCAGTTGGAGGGTGAAGGGCCTAGAGACCCAGTACTTC CASSWRVKGLETQYF
. few TRBJ2-7 TRBV20-1 TGCAGTGCTACCCGGCCTCTCGAGCAGTACTTC CSATRPLEQYF
. . TRBJ2-1 TRBV10-1 TGCGCCCACATGGAGGAAAGCTCCTACAATGAGCAGTTCTTC CAHMEESSYNEQFF
. . TRBJ2-2 TRBV27 TGTGCCAGCAGTTTAATAAACGCGAACACCGGGGAGCTGTTTTTT CASSLINANTGELFF
. . TRBJ1-1 TRBV11-3 TGTGCCAGCAGCGTAGGGGGGGAGACTGAAGCTTTCTTT CASSVGGETEAFF
. once TRBJ2-3 TRBV29-1 TGCAGCGTTGGGGGGGGGACAGTTACCACAGATACGCAGTATTTT CSVGGGTVTTDTQYF
TRBD2 . TRBJ2-3 TRBV5-6 TGTGCCAGCAGCTTGGCCGGGAGGTTTACGCAGTATTTT CASSLAGRFTQYF
. few TRBJ2-1 TRBV19 TGTGCCAGTAGTCCCGACCTGGGCGGGGGCGGCGATGAGCAGTTCTTC CASSPDLGGGGDEQFF
. . TRBJ2-7 TRBV11-1 TGTGCCAGCAGCTTATCGCCCAGTTACGAGCAGTACTTC CASSLSPSYEQYF
. . TRBJ2-7 TRBV7-3 TGTGCCAGCAGCTTGAGTCACAGATCCTACGAGCAGTACTTC CASSLSHRSYEQYF
. . TRBJ1-5 TRBV7-9 TGTGCCAGCAGCCAGGGATTCAATCAGCCCCAGCATTTT CASSQGFNQPQHF